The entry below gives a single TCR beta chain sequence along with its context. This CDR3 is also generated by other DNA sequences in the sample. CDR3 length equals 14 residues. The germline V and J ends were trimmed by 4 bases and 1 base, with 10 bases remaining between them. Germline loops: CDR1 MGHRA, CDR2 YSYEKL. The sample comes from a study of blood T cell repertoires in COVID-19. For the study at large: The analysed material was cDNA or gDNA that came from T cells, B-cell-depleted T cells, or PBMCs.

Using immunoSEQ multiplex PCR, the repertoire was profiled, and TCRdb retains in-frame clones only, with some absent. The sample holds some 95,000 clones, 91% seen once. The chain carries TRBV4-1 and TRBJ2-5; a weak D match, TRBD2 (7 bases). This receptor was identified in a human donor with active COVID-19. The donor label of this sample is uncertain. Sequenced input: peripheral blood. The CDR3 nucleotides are TGCGCCAGCAGCCCGGGGGGCCCCCAAGAGACCCAGTACTTC. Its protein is CASSPGGPQETQYF.